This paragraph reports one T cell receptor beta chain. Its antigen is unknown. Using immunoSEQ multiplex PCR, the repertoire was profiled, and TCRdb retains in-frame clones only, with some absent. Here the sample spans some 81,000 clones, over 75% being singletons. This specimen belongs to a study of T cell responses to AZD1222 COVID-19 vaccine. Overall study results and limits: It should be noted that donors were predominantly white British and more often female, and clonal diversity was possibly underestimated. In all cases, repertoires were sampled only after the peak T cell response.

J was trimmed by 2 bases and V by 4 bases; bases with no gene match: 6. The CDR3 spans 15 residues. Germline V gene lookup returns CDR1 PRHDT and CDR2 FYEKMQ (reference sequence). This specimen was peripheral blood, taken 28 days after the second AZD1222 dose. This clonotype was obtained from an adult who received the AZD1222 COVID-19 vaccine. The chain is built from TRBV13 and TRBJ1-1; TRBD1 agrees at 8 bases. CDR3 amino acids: CASSSHRGVNTEAFF. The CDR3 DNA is TGTGCCAGCAGCTCTCACAGGGGGGTAAACACTGAAGCTTTCTTT.